What follows are 5 T cell receptor beta chains derived from one specimen sequenced in a study of T cell responses to AZD1222 COVID-19 vaccine. Here immunoSEQ multiplex PCR was the method, and the copy in TCRdb shows in-frame clones only, minus some. Of around 94,000 clones listed, approximately 90% are singletons. The source was peripheral blood, collected on day 0 of AZD1222 vaccination. Receptors originate from an adult in good health.

This chain links TRBV19 with TRBJ2-7; TRBD1 might be the D (6 bases). From germline, CDR1 is LNHDA and CDR2 SQIVND (reference sequence). The V end lost 5 bases, the J end lost 2 bases, and 13 bases lay between the germline ends. The length of the CDR3 is 14 residues. The DNA of the CDR3 is TGTGCCAGTAGTCCCCACGGGACACCCTACGAGCAGTACTTC. It translates to CASSPHGTPYEQYF.

This clone was seen a few times. V gene TRBV30 combines with J gene TRBJ1-5; 9 bases fit TRBD1. Germline loops: CDR1 GTSNPN, CDR2 SVGIG (reference sequence). The CDR3 has 15 amino acids. Trimming cost V 4 bases and J 3 bases; bases outside gene matches: 7. CDR3 nucleotide sequence: TGTGCCTGGATGCCCCGGGACAGGGTCAATCAGCCCCAGCATTTT. Translating gives CAWMPRDRVNQPQHF.

The chain joins TRBV4-1 to TRBJ1-4; D call uncertain. V was shortened by 6 bases and J by 8 bases, with 19 bases between the two germline ends. CDR1 MGHRA and CDR2 YSYEKL come from the germline V gene. This CDR3 has 15 amino acids. The CDR3 loop is CASRQREGSGEKLFF. The CDR3 DNA sequence: TGCGCCAGCAGACAGCGTGAAGGGTCAGGAGAAAAACTGTTTTTT.

This chain links TRBV6-2 or TRBV6-3 with TRBJ1-5; D call uncertain. Germline assignment: CDR1 MNHEY and CDR2 SVGEGT. Trimming removed 6 bases from V and 3 bases from J, with 21 bases in between. The CDR3 sequence is 17 residues long. CDR3 sequence (DNA): TGTGCCAGCAGCCCGATCGTTGGTCCTGTACTCAATCAGCCCCAGCATTTT. Its translation: CASSPIVGPVLNQPQHF.

This sequence joins TRBV3-1 (or the pseudogene TRBV3-2) and TRBJ1-5; TRBD1 matches 10 bases. CDR1 is LGHDT and CDR2 is YNNKEL in the germline V gene (reference sequence). V was clipped by 4 bases and J by 5 bases; unmatched bases: 8. The CDR3 length is 16 residues. The CDR3 reads CASSLRAGTGDQPQHF. The CDR3 nucleotides are TGTGCCAGCAGCCTTAGAGCCGGGACAGGGGATCAGCCCCAGCATTTT.